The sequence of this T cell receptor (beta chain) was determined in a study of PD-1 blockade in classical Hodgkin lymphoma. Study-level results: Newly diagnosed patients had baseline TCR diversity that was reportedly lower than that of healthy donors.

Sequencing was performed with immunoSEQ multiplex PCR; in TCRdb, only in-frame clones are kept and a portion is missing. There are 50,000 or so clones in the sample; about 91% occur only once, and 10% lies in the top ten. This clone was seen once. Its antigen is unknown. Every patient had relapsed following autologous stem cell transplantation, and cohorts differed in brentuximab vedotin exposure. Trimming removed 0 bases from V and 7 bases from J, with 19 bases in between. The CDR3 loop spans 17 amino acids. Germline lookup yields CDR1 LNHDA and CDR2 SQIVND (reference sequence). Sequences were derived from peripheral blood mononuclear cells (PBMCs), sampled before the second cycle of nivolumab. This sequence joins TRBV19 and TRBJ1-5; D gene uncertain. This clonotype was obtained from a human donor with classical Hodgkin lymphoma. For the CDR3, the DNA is TGTGCCAGTAGTATAGATCTTACGAGGTGGTTGGGCCAGCCCCAGCATTTT. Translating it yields CASSIDLTRWLGQPQHF.